This note documents a single TCR beta chain sequence. Its antigen remains unknown. The CDR3 loop spans 17 amino acids. V lost 3 bases to trimming and J lost 0 bases, with 15 bases between them. CDR1 and CDR2 (germline): KGHSH, LQKENI. This table comes from immunoSEQ multiplex PCR, and its TCRdb copy is limited to in-frame clones, with some not included. The sample lists about 7,000 clones; around 74% were seen once. The data were taken from a study of circulating tumor DNA in untreated peripheral T-cell lymphoma. Findings of the study overall: Baseline tissues yielded approximately 83% and baseline serum over 60% tumor-specific clonotype detection.

This tumor tissue came from a pretreatment baseline collection. Sequencing used tumor tissue. The rearrangement uses TRBV18 and TRBJ2-1; D may be TRBD2 (6 bases). This clonotype originated in a human donor with peripheral T-cell lymphoma. The CDR3 spells CASSPTGLANSYNEQFF. The CDR3 nucleotides are TGTGCCAGCTCACCCACGGGACTCGCTAACTCCTACAATGAGCAGTTCTTC.